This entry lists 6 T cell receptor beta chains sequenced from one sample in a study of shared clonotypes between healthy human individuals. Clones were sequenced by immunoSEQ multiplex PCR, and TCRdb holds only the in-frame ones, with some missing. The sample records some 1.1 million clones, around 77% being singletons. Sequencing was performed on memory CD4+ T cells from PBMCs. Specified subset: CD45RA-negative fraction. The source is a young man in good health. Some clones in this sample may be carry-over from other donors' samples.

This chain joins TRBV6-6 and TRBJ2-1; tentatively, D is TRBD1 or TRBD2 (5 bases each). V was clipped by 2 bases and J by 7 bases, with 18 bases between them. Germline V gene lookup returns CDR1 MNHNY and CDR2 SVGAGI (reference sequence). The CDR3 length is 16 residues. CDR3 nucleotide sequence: TGTGCCAGCAGTTACAATACCGGGACCATCTTGAATGAGCAGTTCTTC. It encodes CASSYNTGTILNEQFF.

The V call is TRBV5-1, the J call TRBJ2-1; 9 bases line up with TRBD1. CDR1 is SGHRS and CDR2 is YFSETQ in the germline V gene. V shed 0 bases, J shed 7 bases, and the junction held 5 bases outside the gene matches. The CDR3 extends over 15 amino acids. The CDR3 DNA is TGCGCCAGCAGCTTGGGCGGGACAGGGTCTAATGAGCAGTTCTTC. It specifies CASSLGGTGSNEQFF.

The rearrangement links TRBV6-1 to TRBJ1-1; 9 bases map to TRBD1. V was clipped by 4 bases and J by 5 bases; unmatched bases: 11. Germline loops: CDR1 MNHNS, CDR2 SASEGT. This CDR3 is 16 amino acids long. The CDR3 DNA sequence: TGTGCCAGCAGTGGACAACTCCGGGACAGGGTAACTGAAGCTTTCTTT. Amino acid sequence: CASSGQLRDRVTEAFF.

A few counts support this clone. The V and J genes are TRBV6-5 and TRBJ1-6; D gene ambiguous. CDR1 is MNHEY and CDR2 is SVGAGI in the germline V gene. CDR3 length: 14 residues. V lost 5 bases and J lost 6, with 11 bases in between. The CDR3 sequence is CASSTGILNSPLHF. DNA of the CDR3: TGTGCCAGCAGTACCGGGATCCTTAATTCACCCCTCCACTTT.

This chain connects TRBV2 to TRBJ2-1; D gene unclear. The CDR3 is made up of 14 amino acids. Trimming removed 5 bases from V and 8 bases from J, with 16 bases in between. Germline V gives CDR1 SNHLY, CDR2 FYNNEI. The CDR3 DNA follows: TGTGCCAGCAGTATCTCCTGGAGTGGGGATGAGCAGTTCTTC. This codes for CASSISWSGDEQFF.

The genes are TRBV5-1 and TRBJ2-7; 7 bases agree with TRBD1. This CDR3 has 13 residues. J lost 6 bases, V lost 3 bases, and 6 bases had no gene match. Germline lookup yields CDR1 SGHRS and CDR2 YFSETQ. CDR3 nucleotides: TGCGCCAGCAGCTACTACAGGGGAGTCGAGCAGTACTTC. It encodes CASSYYRGVEQYF.